A selection of T cell receptor beta chains follows, all from one sample in a study of blood T cell repertoires in COVID-19. Sequencing was performed with immunoSEQ multiplex PCR; in TCRdb, only in-frame clones are kept and a portion is missing. The sample carries about 190,000 clones, around 80% recorded once. What was sequenced was peripheral blood. The receptors come from a woman of 80 years or more with active or convalescent COVID-19. Each CDR3 is given with its conserved first and last residue. Each record gives: J gene, V gene, clone size, D gene, CDR3 DNA, CDR3 protein. D genes are given only for firm matches. The listing skips clone size in some rows; elsewhere it reads once, few, many or a size class.

TRBJ2-5	TRBV5-6	few	-	TGTGCCAGCAGCCCGACAGGTCAAGAGACCCAGTACTTC	CASSPTGQETQYF
TRBJ1-5	TRBV12-3/TRBV12-4	-	-	TGTGCCAGCAGTTACAGTACAAATCAGCCCCAGCATTTT	CASSYSTNQPQHF
TRBJ2-5	TRBV2	-	-	TGTGCCAGCAGCCGCGAGGAGACCCAGTACTTC	CASSREETQYF
TRBJ2-1	TRBV5-1	few	TRBD2	TGCGCCAGCAGCTCAACCGGGACTAGCGGGGGTAATGAGCAGTTCTTC	CASSSTGTSGGNEQFF
TRBJ2-5	TRBV2	-	-	TGTGCCAGCAAATTAGACAGGTCCCAAGAGACCCAGTACTTC	CASKLDRSQETQYF
TRBJ1-6	TRBV21-1	-	-	TGTGCCAGCAGCGGGGAGGGTACTGGGGGAAGGAATTCACCCCTCCACTTT	CASSGEGTGGRNSPLHF
TRBJ2-1	TRBV15	-	TRBD2	TGTGCCACCAGCAGAGATGCCTTCCAGCGGGGCGTTTGGCGGTTCTTC	CATSRDAFQRGVWRFF
TRBJ2-3	TRBV7-2	-	TRBD1	TGTGCCAGCAGCCCAGGGGACAGGGATACAGATACGCAGTATTTT	CASSPGDRDTDTQYF
TRBJ1-1	TRBV19	-	TRBD1	TGTGCCAGTAGTATAGAGGGGGACAGGGGACGAGAAGCTTTCTTT	CASSIEGDRGREAFF
TRBJ2-5	TRBV19	-	-	TGTGCCAGTAGTATCAGACGGGGGAACTTCCAAGAGACCCAGTACTTC	CASSIRRGNFQETQYF
TRBJ1-5	TRBV5-3	-	-	TGTGCCAGAAGCTTTCTGATTTGGACACTCGATTATAGCAATCAGCCCCAGCATTTT	CARSFLIWTLDYSNQPQHF
TRBJ2-7	TRBV28	-	-	TGTGCCAGCAGATCCCCGAGCCGGTTGTCCTACGAGCAGTACTTC	CASRSPSRLSYEQYF
TRBJ2-1	TRBV7-2	-	TRBD2	TGTGCCAGCAGCTTAGTAGCGGGGGGGCACAATGAGCAGTTCTTC	CASSLVAGGHNEQFF
TRBJ2-6	TRBV7-9	-	-	TGTGCCAGCAGCCGAGTTGAAGGGGCCAACGTCCTGACTTTC	CASSRVEGANVLTF
TRBJ1-6	TRBV2	-	-	TGTGCCAGCAAACAAGGGGGCTCCTATAATTCACCCCTCCACTTT	CASKQGGSYNSPLHF
TRBJ1-2	TRBV2	-	-	TGTGCCAGCCAGTTCCAGGGGTCCCATGGCTACACCTTC	CASQFQGSHGYTF
TRBJ2-3	TRBV28	-	TRBD2	TGTGCCAGCAGTTTGTCCAGCGGGGGGCTAAAAGATACGCAGTATTTT	CASSLSSGGLKDTQYF
TRBJ2-3	TRBV7-2	-	TRBD2	TGTGCCAGCAGCTTAGGACTAGCGGGGACCACAGATACGCAGTATTTT	CASSLGLAGTTDTQYF
TRBJ2-7	TRBV6-6	-	-	TGTGCCAGCAGACCGGAGGGCTACGAGCAGTACTTC	CASRPEGYEQYF
TRBJ2-1	TRBV2	-	TRBD2	TGTGCCAGCAGTGATGAAGGACTAGACCCCTACAATGAGCAGTTCTTC	CASSDEGLDPYNEQFF
TRBJ1-1	TRBV10-3	-	TRBD1	TGTGCCATCAGCCTAACGGGACAGGGCACTGAAGCTTTCTTT	CAISLTGQGTEAFF
TRBJ1-5	TRBV3-1/TRBV3-2	-	-	TGTGCCAGCAGCCAACAGATCAATCAGCCCCAGCATTTT	CASSQQINQPQHF
TRBJ1-4	TRBV5-1	few	TRBD1	TGCGCCAGCAGCTCTGGGGTGAGGACAGGAGAAGAAAAACTGTTTTTT	CASSSGVRTGEEKLFF
TRBJ1-1	TRBV14	-	-	TGTGCCAGCAGCCCTGCGCTGTGGCAGGGCGGCACTGAAGCTTTCTTT	CASSPALWQGGTEAFF
TRBJ2-5	TRBV2	-	-	TGTGCCAGCAGTGAAGAGGGGCAACCATGGGAGACCCAGTACTTC	CASSEEGQPWETQYF
TRBJ2-7	TRBV3-1/TRBV3-2	-	-	TGTGCCAGCAGCTCCTTGGGACGGGGGAGCTCCTACGAGCAGTACTTC	CASSSLGRGSSYEQYF
TRBJ1-3	TRBV28	-	TRBD1	TGTGCCAGCACCCAAACTTCAGGACAGGGCTCTGGAAACACCATATATTTT	CASTQTSGQGSGNTIYF
TRBJ2-3	TRBV9	-	-	TGTGCCAGCAGCGTAGTTGGCGGTACAGATACGCAGTATTTT	CASSVVGGTDTQYF
TRBJ1-5	TRBV10-3	-	-	TGTGCCATCAGTGAGTCGCGGAGAATACCCGGCAATCAGCCCCAGCATTTT	CAISESRRIPGNQPQHF
TRBJ1-1	TRBV29-1	few	-	TGCAGCGTTGTACTTAGGACGGGGGGGACTGAAGCTTTCTTT	CSVVLRTGGTEAFF
TRBJ1-2	TRBV30	-	-	TGTGCCTGGAGTGTAAGGTTCCAGGATGGCTACACCTTC	CAWSVRFQDGYTF
TRBJ1-2	TRBV9	-	TRBD1	TGTGCCAGCAGGGAAGGGGGCTCACAAGGTCGTGGCTACACCTTC	CASREGGSQGRGYTF
TRBJ2-7	TRBV12-3/TRBV12-4	-	-	TGTGCCAGCAGTTTTACAGGGATGGACGAGCAGTACTTC	CASSFTGMDEQYF
TRBJ1-3	TRBV28	few	TRBD1	TGTGCCAGCAGTCACAGGACAGGGGGCTTTAGAAACACCATATATTTT	CASSHRTGGFRNTIYF
TRBJ1-2	TRBV28	-	TRBD1	TGTGCCAGCAGTTCACCGGGACAGGGGGCTAACTATGGCTACACCTTC	CASSSPGQGANYGYTF
TRBJ1-2	TRBV21-1	-	-	TGTGCCACCTCGATAACCCTACGCGGGACAGGCGTAGACTATGGCTACACCTTC	CATSITLRGTGVDYGYTF
TRBJ2-3	TRBV10-3	-	TRBD1	TGTGCCATCAGTGCACAGGGGCTCACAGATACGCAGTATTTT	CAISAQGLTDTQYF
TRBJ2-4	TRBV5-4	-	TRBD1	TGTGCCAGCAGCTTCGCGGGACAGGGGAACATTCAGTACTTC	CASSFAGQGNIQYF
TRBJ2-5	TRBV6-1	-	-	TGTGCCAGCAGTGAAGTGGGGGGATTTGGAGCGGAGACCCAGTACTTC	CASSEVGGFGAETQYF
TRBJ1-4	TRBV19	once	-	TGTGCCAGTAGTATGCAGGAAGGGGATAATGAAAAACTGTTTTTT	CASSMQEGDNEKLFF
TRBJ2-4	TRBV5-1	once	-	TGCGCCAGCAGCTTCCGCGGACACCTAGGGGACATTCAGTACTTC	CASSFRGHLGDIQYF
TRBJ2-7	TRBV5-8	-	-	TGTGCCAGCCGTCGAGCGGCGGGGACCTACGAGCAGTACTTC	CASRRAAGTYEQYF
TRBJ1-2	TRBV7-2	-	TRBD1	TGTGCCAGCAGCGACCGACAGGGATCCCCCTATGGCTACACCTTC	CASSDRQGSPYGYTF
TRBJ1-3	TRBV5-1	-	-	TGCGCCAGCAGCTTAGAATTCGGACAGCAATTCTCTGGAAACACCATATATTTT	CASSLEFGQQFSGNTIYF
TRBJ2-5	TRBV7-9	-	TRBD2	TGTGCCAGCAGCCTAGGACTAGCGGGGGGCCTAGAGACCCAGTACTTC	CASSLGLAGGLETQYF
TRBJ1-2	TRBV6-5	-	-	TGTGCCAGCAGTCTTTCCGGACTCACCTATGGCTACACCTTC	CASSLSGLTYGYTF
TRBJ2-2	TRBV5-3	-	-	TGTGCCAGAAGCTTGGTTCGGCTTTCTCGCGGTGGCACCGGGGAGCTGTTTTTT	CARSLVRLSRGGTGELFF
TRBJ1-2	TRBV29-1	-	-	TGCAGCGTTGATCTCTGGCCCGTCTATGGCTACACCTTC	CSVDLWPVYGYTF
TRBJ2-7	TRBV3-1/TRBV3-2	-	-	TGTGCCAGCAGCCAAGATAGGCTAGCTTCCTACGAGCAGTACTTC	CASSQDRLASYEQYF
TRBJ1-3	TRBV5-1	-	-	TGCGCCAGCAGCTTGGAAGGGGGCTCTGGAAACACCATATATTTT	CASSLEGGSGNTIYF